The 24 T cell receptor beta chains below all came from one sample that was sequenced in a study of blood T cell repertoires in COVID-19. Sequencing was performed with immunoSEQ multiplex PCR; in TCRdb, only in-frame clones are kept and a portion is missing. The sample lists some 150,000 clones, about 82% occurring once. The specimen was peripheral blood. The receptors originated from a woman aged 60-75 years with acute or convalescent COVID-19.

J is TRBJ2-3 and V is TRBV5-1; a possible D gene is TRBD2 (5 bases). This CDR3 is 14 amino acids long. V was clipped by 4 bases and J by 5 bases, with 14 bases between them. Germline CDR1 and CDR2: SGHRS and YFSETQ. In nucleotides, the CDR3 is TGCGCCAGCAGCATATCCCGGGATCTAGATACGCAGTATTTT. It translates to CASSISRDLDTQYF. Filled out from reference TRBV5-1 and TRBJ2-3, the complete variable domain reads KAGVTQTPRYLIKTRGQQVTLSCSPISGHRSVSWYQQTPGQGLQFLFEYFSETQRNKGNFPGRFSGRQFSNSRSEMNVSTLELGDSALYLCASSISRDLDTQYFGPGTRLTVL.

This chain connects TRBV3-1 (or the pseudogene TRBV3-2) to TRBJ2-3; the D gene is possibly TRBD1 (6 bases). This CDR3 is 14 amino acids long. Looked up from germline, CDR1 is LGHDT and CDR2 is YNNKEL (reference sequence). V lost 4 bases and J 1 base, leaving 9 bases between the germline ends. The CDR3 DNA reads as TGTGCCAGCAGCCCTCGGACAGGCACAGATACGCAGTATTTT. It yields the protein CASSPRTGTDTQYF.

The CDR3 is CSALFNEQFF. CDR3 coding DNA: TGCAGTGCCCTTTTCAATGAGCAGTTCTTC. The rearrangement links TRBV20-1 to TRBJ2-1; D call uncertain. The CDR3 extends over 10 amino acids. Germline V CDR1 and CDR2: DFQATT, SNEGSKA (reference sequence). Trimming left V 6 bases short and J 6 bases short, with 6 bases between.

V usage is TRBV6-5 and J usage is TRBJ2-2; D gene unclear. The CDR3 has 15 residues. The germline V gene has CDR1 MNHEY and CDR2 SVGAGI. The V and J ends lost 5 bases and 0 bases respectively, with 10 bases between them. The CDR3 nucleotides are TGTGCCAGCAGTAGAGATCCGGCGAACACCGGGGAGCTGTTTTTT. It translates to CASSRDPANTGELFF.

V is TRBV3-1 (or the pseudogene TRBV3-2) and J is TRBJ1-5, with a possible D match to TRBD1 (5 bases). Germline CDR1 reads LGHDT; CDR2 reads YNNKEL (reference sequence). V lost 1 base, J lost 7 bases, and 11 bases lay in between. The CDR3 is made up of 14 amino acids. The CDR3 region is CASSQVGHVQPQHF. CDR3 in DNA: TGTGCCAGCAGCCAAGTCGGACACGTCCAGCCCCAGCATTTT.

The genes are TRBV18 and TRBJ2-7, with 7 bases identical to TRBD1. Germline V gene lookup returns CDR1 KGHSH and CDR2 LQKENI. The CDR3 loop spans 15 amino acids. The V and J ends lost 0 bases and 3 bases, in that order; junction bases with no gene match: 5. The CDR3 DNA reads TGTGCCAGCTCACCACCGTGGACAGGCTTCTACGAGCAGTACTTC. This encodes CASSPPWTGFYEQYF.

The genes are TRBV11-2 and TRBJ2-7; D perhaps matches TRBD1 (5 bases). V was trimmed by 4 bases and J by 4 bases, leaving 11 bases between them. The CDR3 has 13 amino acids. CDR1 is SGHAT and CDR2 is FQNNGV in the germline V gene. CDR3 protein: CASSSRQTYEQYF. The CDR3 DNA sequence: TGTGCCAGCAGCTCGCGACAGACATACGAGCAGTACTTC.

The chain couples TRBV6-5 to TRBJ2-2; D may be TRBD1 (6 bases). Trimming took off 10 bases at V and 2 bases at J, with 17 bases between the two ends. This CDR3 contains 15 residues. The V gene's germline CDR1 is MNHEY and CDR2 SVGAGI. The CDR3 region has the DNA TGTGCCACGCCCTTCGACAGGCCTAACACCGGGGAGCTGTTTTTT. This sequence encodes CATPFDRPNTGELFF.

V gene TRBV2 combines with J gene TRBJ2-1, with 10 bases lining up with TRBD2. V trimming: 2 bases; J trimming: 3 bases; junction bases outside the gene matches: 4. The CDR3 is 16 residues long. Germline CDR1 reads SNHLY; CDR2 reads FYNNEI. The CDR3 nucleotides are TGTGCCAGCAGTGAAACACTAGCGGGGTTCTACAATGAGCAGTTCTTC. This codes for CASSETLAGFYNEQFF.

This rearrangement joins TRBV7-2 to TRBJ1-3; 9 bases are a match to TRBD1. The CDR3 totals 15 residues. The germline V gene has CDR1 SGHTA and CDR2 FQGNSA. V dropped 5 bases and J dropped 2; count of bases not matched to a gene: 4. In nucleotides, the CDR3 is TGTGCCAGCAGCCAACAGGGGGCCACTGGAAACACCATATATTTT. Its translation: CASSQQGATGNTIYF.

As DNA, the CDR3 is TGCGCCAGCAGTCATCCCGAACTAGCGGCCATGACCTACGAGCAGTACTTC. Its translation is CASSHPELAAMTYEQYF. V gene TRBV23-1 combines with J gene TRBJ2-7; 8 bases match TRBD2. TRBV23-1 is an open reading frame whose function is uncertain. The CDR3 spans 17 residues. V shed 3 bases and J 2 bases; nucleotides not matched to a gene: 12.

The chain's CDR3 is CASSPPDRDQETQYF. DNA for the CDR3: TGTGCCAGTAGTCCCCCCGACAGGGATCAAGAGACCCAGTACTTC. The J gene is TRBJ2-5, the V gene TRBV19; 7 nucleotides match TRBD1. V trimming: 5 bases; J trimming: 2 bases; junction bases outside the gene matches: 8. This CDR3 region has 15 residues. Germline CDR1 is LNHDA and CDR2 is SQIVND (reference sequence).

V is TRBV14 and J is TRBJ1-6; 7 positions match TRBD1. From germline, CDR1 is SGHDN and CDR2 FVKESK. The length of the CDR3 is 18 residues. V lost 3 bases to trimming and J lost 5 bases; unmatched junction nucleotides: 13. The CDR3 sequence: CASSQRPVVTGDNSPLHF. The CDR3 DNA is TGTGCCAGCAGCCAGAGGCCGGTTGTAACAGGGGATAATTCACCCCTCCACTTT.

V is TRBV24-1 and J is TRBJ2-5; 8 nucleotides agree with TRBD2. V shed 5 bases and J 5 bases; nucleotides not matched to a gene: 6. Germline loops: CDR1 KGHDR, CDR2 SFDVKD. The CDR3 has 14 amino acids. The CDR3 coding sequence is TGTGCCACCAGTGTCAGCGGGGGTACGGAGACCCAGTACTTC. Translating gives CATSVSGGTETQYF.

This chain connects TRBV28 to TRBJ1-6, with 9 bases fitting TRBD1. The CDR3 length is 18 residues. V was clipped by 7 bases and J by 0 bases; unmatched bases: 10. From germline, CDR1 is MDHEN and CDR2 SYDVKM. CDR3 nucleotides: TGTGCCAGCATAGAACACAGGGGGCCAAGCTCCTATAATTCACCCCTCCACTTT. This translates into CASIEHRGPSSYNSPLHF.

The chain is built from TRBV19 and TRBJ2-2; 8 bases agree with TRBD1. The CDR3 has 15 amino acids. V shed 7 bases and J 8 bases; nucleotides not matched to a gene: 12. Germline-derived CDR1 and CDR2 are LNHDA and SQIVND (reference sequence). As DNA, the CDR3 is TGTGCCAGTACATCATCCCACAGGGGGGTAGGGGAGCTGTTTTTT. It yields the protein CASTSSHRGVGELFF. Together with reference TRBV19 and TRBJ2-2, the CDR3 gives the full variable domain: DGGITQSPKYLFRKEGQNVTLSCEQNLNHDAMYWYRQDPGQGLRLIYYSQIVNDFQKGDIAEGYSVSREKKESFPLTVTSAQKNPTAFYLCASTSSHRGVGELFFGEGSRLTVL.

V usage is TRBV11-3 and J usage is TRBJ2-3, with 8 bases that match TRBD1. V lost 5 bases and J lost 0; bases outside the gene matches: 7. This CDR3 region has 16 residues. Germline V gives CDR1 SGHNT, CDR2 YENEEA. CDR3: CASSLGQGASTDTQYF. The DNA of the CDR3 is TGTGCCAGCAGCCTAGGACAGGGAGCTAGCACAGATACGCAGTATTTT.

The J gene is TRBJ1-1, the V gene TRBV28; 9 bases align to TRBD1. The CDR3 has 15 amino acids. Germline CDR1 and CDR2: MDHEN and SYDVKM. V lost 5 bases, J lost 3 bases, and 7 bases stayed unmatched. In DNA, the CDR3 is TGTGCCAGCAGTCCCGGGGACAGGGATTACACTGAAGCTTTCTTT. This encodes CASSPGDRDYTEAFF.

This clone was seen a handful of times. The genes are TRBV3-1 (or the pseudogene TRBV3-2) and TRBJ1-1; 10 bases agree with TRBD1. V dropped 3 bases and J dropped 3; count of bases not matched to a gene: 10. Germline CDR1 LGHDT, CDR2 YNNKEL (reference sequence). CDR3 size: 17 residues. In DNA form, the CDR3 reads TGTGCCAGCAGCCATCCGTCACCGGGACAGGGGTACACTGAAGCTTTCTTT. This gives the protein CASSHPSPGQGYTEAFF.

J is TRBJ2-3 and V is TRBV6-1; D might be TRBD1 (6 bases). This CDR3 is 16 amino acids long. Trimming removed 2 bases from V and 4 bases from J, with 16 bases in between. Looked up from germline, CDR1 is MNHNS and CDR2 is SASEGT. In DNA form, the CDR3 reads TGTGCCAGCAGTGAACGAGGTGGAACAGGGCCAGATACGCAGTATTTT. This translates into CASSERGGTGPDTQYF.

CDR3 protein: CASSLAAEDWRDTQYF. The CDR3 DNA reads TGTGCCAGCAGCTTAGCGGCGGAGGACTGGAGAGATACGCAGTATTTT. The chain recombines TRBV7-2 with TRBJ2-3, with D possibly being TRBD2 (5 bases). CDR1 and CDR2 (germline): SGHTA, FQGNSA. The CDR3 length is 16 residues. The ends were cut back, 0 bases at V and 5 bases at J, with 15 bases in the middle. The complete variable domain, with remaining parts taken from reference TRBV7-2 and TRBJ2-3, reads GAGVSQSPSNKVTEKGKDVELRCDPISGHTALYWYRQSLGQGLEFLIYFQGNSAPDKSGLPSDRFSAERTGGSVSTLTIQRTQQEDSAVYLCASSLAAEDWRDTQYFGPGTRLTVL.

This sequence joins TRBV3-1 (or the pseudogene TRBV3-2) and TRBJ1-6; D may be TRBD1 (6 bases). V was trimmed by 3 bases and J by 3 bases, leaving 9 bases between them. Germline loops: CDR1 LGHDT, CDR2 YNNKEL (reference sequence). The CDR3 sequence is 15 residues long. CDR3 protein: CASSQQGIYNSPLHF. CDR3 coding DNA: TGTGCCAGCAGCCAGCAGGGGATCTATAATTCACCCCTCCACTTT.

The chain carries TRBV29-1 and TRBJ2-2; TRBD2 aligns across 14 bases. This CDR3 has 15 amino acids. V lost 6 bases to trimming and J lost 7 bases; unmatched junction nucleotides: 7. Per the germline V gene, CDR1 is SQVTM and CDR2 is ANQGSEA. DNA of the CDR3: TGCAGCGTCGGGGGACTAGCGGGGGTAGGCGGGGAGCTGTTTTTT. Residues: CSVGGLAGVGGELFF.

This chain uses TRBV3-1 (or the pseudogene TRBV3-2) with TRBJ2-7, with 9 bases identical to TRBD2. J lost 2 bases, V lost 0 bases, and 5 bases had no gene match. The CDR3 runs 16 residues. Germline assignment: CDR1 LGHDT and CDR2 YNNKEL (reference sequence). DNA for the CDR3: TGTGCCAGCAGCCAAGATTTGCTAGCGGGGACCTACGAGCAGTACTTC. This gives the protein CASSQDLLAGTYEQYF.